The 3 T cell receptor beta chains listed next were all sequenced from one sample in a study of T-cell reconstitution after alpha-beta-depleted transplantation in children (dated by TCRdb to 2016 to 2018). The method was PCR. The instrument was an Illumina HiSeq 2500. TCR library preparation used molecular barcoding, with unique molecular identifiers applied to normalize quantification of the TCRbeta repertoire. TCRdb cleaned the public reads at Q25 with fastp, built clones with MiXCR and kept in-frame beta chains. Rows with a matching CDR3 protein are joined into one entry that keeps the most common DNA and genes. In this sample the table shows around 240,000 distinct CDR3 sequences, approximately 9.7% of which occur a single time. Jointly, the top ten make up around 5.1% of the sample. Sequencing used PBMCs from the stem cell graft donor, obtained from the stem cell graft. The origin of the receptors is a human donor who donated a stem cell graft to a child with SCID.

A few counts support this clonotype. The rearrangement uses TRBV2 and TRBJ1-2; D is perhaps TRBD1 (6 bases). CDR3 size: 13 residues. The germline V gene encodes CDR1 SNHLY and CDR2 FYNNEI. With 1 base removed from V and 3 bases from J, the gap between germline ends came to 6 bases. Here the CDR3 DNA reads TGTGCCAGCAGTGAAGGACAGGACTATGGCTACACCTTC. It codes for CASSEGQDYGYTF.

This clonotype has ten or more counts. The CDR3 nucleotides read TGTGCCAGCTCACCAGGGGCGTTGGGGCGGAACACTGAAGCTTTCTTT. Translation gives CASSPGALGRNTEAFF. The chain links TRBV18 to TRBJ1-1; D perhaps matches TRBD1 (5 bases). CDR3 size: 16 residues. The V and J ends lost 2 bases and 1 base respectively, with 14 bases between them. Germline lookup yields CDR1 KGHSH and CDR2 LQKENI.

In its sample, this clonotype was seen many times. The chain uses TRBV20-1 and TRBJ2-4, with a tentative D call TRBD1 (5 bases). This CDR3 contains 16 residues. Trimming pared 0 bases from V and 5 bases from J, leaving 17 bases between. CDR1 is DFQATT, CDR2 SNEGSKA, per germline (reference sequence). The DNA for the CDR3 is TGCAGTGCTAGAGATCGCCAGGGCGGTTACCAAAACATTCAGTACTTC. As protein: CSARDRQGGYQNIQYF.